Listed below are T cell receptor beta chains from one sample, sequenced in a study of blood T cell repertoires in COVID-19. The assay was immunoSEQ multiplex PCR, and TCRdb's table has in-frame clones only and misses some. The repertoire holds about 260,000 clones, over 75% seen once, with less than 15% in the top ten. The specimen sequenced was peripheral blood. The receptors stem from a human donor in a cohort sampled during active COVID-19. CDR3s include the opening cysteine and the closing phenylalanine or tryptophan. The D gene is left open where the match is weak. Size is omitted from some rows. Given values are once, few, many or a class for expanded clones.

d_gene	v_gene	abundance	j_gene	CDR3nt	CDR3aa
NA	TRBV18	NA	TRBJ2-5	TGTGCCAGCTCCTTGTACGGGGAGACCCAGTACTTC	CASSLYGETQYF
NA	TRBV15	NA	TRBJ1-4	TGTGCCACCAGCAGAGACCTGGCGGAAAATGAAAAACTGTTTTTT	CATSRDLAENEKLFF
NA	TRBV5-1	NA	TRBJ1-1	TGCGCCAGCAGCTTGGCGGGGGGCGCGATGAACACTGAAGCTTTCTTT	CASSLAGGAMNTEAFF
TRBD1	TRBV19	NA	TRBJ2-6	TGTGCCAGTAGTCCCAACAGGGGAGATGGGGCCAACGTCCTGACTTTC	CASSPNRGDGANVLTF
TRBD1	TRBV9	NA	TRBJ2-1	TGTGCCAGCAGCGCTGGACAGGGATATGAGCAGTTCTTC	CASSAGQGYEQFF
NA	TRBV12-5	NA	TRBJ1-2	TGTGCTAGTGGCCTGGGGAGCTATGGCTACACCTTC	CASGLGSYGYTF
TRBD2	TRBV7-2	NA	TRBJ2-3	TGTGCCAGCAGCTTAGCCGGGACTAGAGGAGATACGCAGTATTTT	CASSLAGTRGDTQYF
NA	TRBV20-1	NA	TRBJ1-2	TGCAGTGCTAGTCACGGACAGACATATGGCTACACCTTC	CSASHGQTYGYTF
NA	TRBV9	NA	TRBJ2-2	TGTGCCAGCAGCGTAGTCGGGGGAGCGGGCACCGGGGAGCTGTTTTTT	CASSVVGGAGTGELFF
TRBD2	TRBV25-1	NA	TRBJ2-1	TGTGCCAGCAGTGAACTAGCGGGAGTGGTGGCCGTACATGAGCAGTTCTTC	CASSELAGVVAVHEQFF
NA	TRBV11-2	NA	TRBJ2-3	TGTGCCAGCAGCTTAGACGGAGCTGGGACAGATACGCAGTATTTT	CASSLDGAGTDTQYF
TRBD1	TRBV28	NA	TRBJ2-1	TGTGCCAGCAGCCCCCCTACAGGGGGCGGTTACAATGAGCAGTTCTTC	CASSPPTGGGYNEQFF
TRBD1	TRBV28	few	TRBJ1-1	TGTGCCAGCAGTTTCCTTCAGGGGGGGAACACTGAAGCTTTCTTT	CASSFLQGGNTEAFF
TRBD2	TRBV4-1	NA	TRBJ2-1	TGCGCCAGCAGCCAAGACGGCAGTCTAGCGGCCTACAATGAGCAGTTCTTC	CASSQDGSLAAYNEQFF
TRBD1	TRBV12-3/TRBV12-4	NA	TRBJ2-7	TGTGCCAGCAGCCGACAGGGTTACGAGCAGTACTTC	CASSRQGYEQYF
NA	TRBV11-2	NA	TRBJ1-3	TGTGCCAGCAGCTTAGGTCCGACATTTCCCTTTTCTGGAAACACCATATATTTT	CASSLGPTFPFSGNTIYF
TRBD2	TRBV7-9	NA	TRBJ2-2	TGTGCCAGCATCCCGCAAGGGCGGGAGACCGGGGAGCTGTTTTTT	CASIPQGRETGELFF
TRBD2	TRBV27	NA	TRBJ2-1	TGTGCCACCTGTCCCGGGCTAGCGGGAGGGGTCGAAATGAGAGAGCAGTTCTTC	CATCPGLAGGVEMREQFF
TRBD2	TRBV19	NA	TRBJ2-7	TGTGCCAGTAGTAGCACTAGCGGGAGCTACGAGCAGTACTTC	CASSSTSGSYEQYF
TRBD1	TRBV5-6	few	TRBJ2-1	TGTGCCAGCAGCTCGGACAGGGGGCCTAGAGATGAGCAGTTCTTC	CASSSDRGPRDEQFF
NA	TRBV15	NA	TRBJ1-4	TGTGCCACCTTGCGCAATGAAAAACTGTTTTTT	CATLRNEKLFF
NA	TRBV12-2	few	TRBJ1-4	TGTGCAAGTCGCCCTAGCGGGTCGCTGGAGGGAGATGAAAAACTGTTTTTT	CASRPSGSLEGDEKLFF
TRBD2	TRBV7-2	NA	TRBJ2-2	TGTGCCACCCAACTAGCGGGAGCCATCACCGGGGAGCTGTTTTTT	CATQLAGAITGELFF
NA	TRBV5-1	NA	TRBJ2-1	TGCGCCAGCAGCTTGGAACTAGCATCGACAAGTGAGCAGTTCTTC	CASSLELASTSEQFF
NA	TRBV3-1/TRBV3-2	NA	TRBJ2-1	TGTGCCAGCAGCCTTACTAGATCAGTCAATGAGCAGTTCTTC	CASSLTRSVNEQFF
TRBD1	TRBV12-3/TRBV12-4	once	TRBJ2-5	TGTGCCAGCACCCCACAGGGGGCAGAGACCCAGTACTTC	CASTPQGAETQYF
NA	TRBV16	NA	TRBJ1-3	TGTGCCAGCAGCCGAAACCGGGAACATGGAAACACCATATATTTT	CASSRNREHGNTIYF
NA	TRBV12-3/TRBV12-4	NA	TRBJ1-2	TGTGCCAGCAGTCCAACGGGGGGTGGCTACACCTTC	CASSPTGGGYTF
TRBD1	TRBV18	NA	TRBJ1-2	TGTGCCAGCTCGCCGGGGACAGGGAAAGGCTACACCTTC	CASSPGTGKGYTF
TRBD2	TRBV11-2	NA	TRBJ2-1	TGTGCCAGCAGCTCCGGCCTAGCGGGAGTTGGGTACGATGAGCAGTTCTTC	CASSSGLAGVGYDEQFF
TRBD2	TRBV9	NA	TRBJ2-1	TGTGCCAGCAGCGTAGAAACTAGCGGGAGGTATGAGCAGTTCTTC	CASSVETSGRYEQFF
TRBD2	TRBV11-3	NA	TRBJ2-2	TGTGCCAGCAGCTTAGTGGCTAGCGGGAGTGGGAACACCGGGGAGCTGTTTTTT	CASSLVASGSGNTGELFF
TRBD2	TRBV4-2	NA	TRBJ2-5	TGTGCCAGCAGCCAAGCGACTAGCGGGAGGGAAGAGACCCAGTACTTC	CASSQATSGREETQYF
TRBD2	TRBV10-3	NA	TRBJ2-3	TGTGCCATCAGTGAGTTTGGGAGCGGGAGGGCCACAGATACGCAGTATTTT	CAISEFGSGRATDTQYF
TRBD2	TRBV11-2	NA	TRBJ2-5	TGTGCCAGCAGACCTAACTATGCGGGAGATGAGACCCAGTACTTC	CASRPNYAGDETQYF
TRBD2	TRBV19	NA	TRBJ2-1	TGTGCCAGTAATGAGCGGGAGGCGGTGAATGAGCAGTTCTTC	CASNEREAVNEQFF